Shown below are 24 T cell receptor beta chains from a single sample sequenced in a study of T cells in localized non-small cell lung cancer. Sequenced by immunoSEQ multiplex PCR; TCRdb stores in-frame clones only, minus some. Seen here are around 2,200 clones, about 25% observed once, and the top ten hold around a tenth. The specimen was normal lung tissue next to the tumor, collected before any cancer treatment. The receptors here all came from a man aged 35-75 years with stage III lung adenocarcinoma.

By its share, this clone is medium-sized. CDR3 residues: CASSPLQGNTEAFF. CDR3 in DNA: TGTGCCAGCAGCCCTCTCCAGGGGAACACTGAAGCTTTCTTT. The genes are TRBV11-3 and TRBJ1-1, with D possibly TRBD1 on 5 matching bases. Germline CDR1 reads SGHNT; CDR2 reads YENEEA. This CDR3 has 14 residues. Between the trimmed V and J ends, which lost 5 bases and 1 base, there was a span of 11 bases.

This chain connects TRBV6-7 to TRBJ2-5, with D possibly matching TRBD2 (6 bases). TRBV6-7 is recorded as an ORF, its role being uncertain. V was clipped by 0 bases and J by 1 base, with 18 bases between them. This CDR3 contains 18 residues. In nucleotides, the CDR3 is TGTGCCAGCAGTTACTCCCACGGGGATGCGGGATTCCAAGAGACCCAGTACTTC. It codes for CASSYSHGDAGFQETQYF.

The CDR3 protein is CASSSGGGTDTQYF. For the CDR3, the DNA is TGCGCCAGCAGCTCGGGAGGCGGCACAGATACGCAGTATTTT. J is TRBJ2-3 and V is TRBV10-2; 7 bases align to TRBD2. V shed 6 bases and J 1 base; nucleotides not matched to a gene: 4. The CDR3 length is 14 residues. Germline lookup yields CDR1 WSHSY and CDR2 SAAADI.

The chain is built from TRBV19 and TRBJ2-2; TRBD1 matches 8 bases. The CDR3 has 15 amino acids. After removal of 10 bases from V and 5 bases from J, the junction contained 12 bases not matched to a gene. Germline V lookup: CDR1 LNHDA, CDR2 SQIVND (reference sequence). The CDR3 coding sequence is TGTGCCACCCGCGGTGACAGGGGTTTTACCGGGGAGCTGTTTTTT. This encodes CATRGDRGFTGELFF.

The CDR3 DNA is TGTGCCAGCTCCGCTCTTCGGGGGGGCGAGGCAGATACGCAGTATTTT. Translated: CASSALRGGEADTQYF. The genes are TRBV18 and TRBJ2-3; the match to TRBD2 covers 8 bases. Germline CDR1 and CDR2: KGHSH and LQKENI. Germline trimming cut 6 bases from V and 4 bases from J; bases unmatched to any gene: 12. This CDR3 contains 16 residues.

This chain links TRBV10-3 with TRBJ1-3; no reliable D call. The CDR3 length is 13 residues. V was trimmed by 2 bases and J by 9 bases, leaving 11 bases between them. Germline CDR1 reads ENHRY; CDR2 reads SYGVKD. DNA for the CDR3: TGTGCCATCAGTGAGCCCACAGAGAGCACCATATATTTT. This gives the protein CAISEPTESTIYF.

This clone counts as medium-sized. The rearrangement joins TRBV11-3 to TRBJ2-2, with 9 bases aligning to TRBD2. Losses at the gene ends were 3 bases for V and 4 bases for J; bases not matched to a gene: 12. The germline V gene encodes CDR1 SGHNT and CDR2 YENEEA. The CDR3 runs to 18 residues. The CDR3: CASSLGSRLAARTGELFF. The CDR3 DNA sequence: TGTGCCAGCAGCTTGGGTAGTCGACTAGCGGCCCGCACCGGGGAGCTGTTTTTT.

This sequence joins TRBV10-3 and TRBJ2-5; D gene ambiguous. This CDR3 has 14 amino acids. CDR1 is ENHRY, CDR2 SYGVKD, per germline. V lost 1 base to trimming and J lost 0 bases, with 6 bases between them. Here the CDR3 DNA reads TGTGCCATCAGTGAGTGGCATGACCAAGAGACCCAGTACTTC. Protein sequence: CAISEWHDQETQYF.

This clone counts as medium-sized. The V gene is TRBV11-3, the J gene TRBJ2-5; the D call may be TRBD1 or TRBD2 (5 bases each). This CDR3 is built from 17 residues. Germline V gene sequence: CDR1 SGHNT, CDR2 YENEEA. V shed 2 bases and J shed 1 base, with 17 bases lying between them. The CDR3 DNA follows: TGTGCCAGCAGCTTACTACCCCCGGGACGGACCCAAGAGACCCAGTACTTC. It encodes CASSLLPPGRTQETQYF.

CDR3 nucleotide sequence: TGTGCCAGCAGTGAATGGAGCGGGGGGGCCAAAGATACGCAGTATTTT. It specifies CASSEWSGGAKDTQYF. This sequence joins TRBV25-1 and TRBJ2-3; 10 bases are shared with TRBD2. CDR1 is MGHDK, CDR2 SYGVNS, per germline. V shed 1 base and J 5 bases; nucleotides not matched to a gene: 6. The length of the CDR3 is 16 residues.

The genes are TRBV19 and TRBJ2-7, with 10 nucleotides matching TRBD1. The CDR3 extends over 17 amino acids. V shed 7 bases and J 7 bases; nucleotides not matched to a gene: 19. The V gene's germline CDR1 is LNHDA and CDR2 SQIVND (reference sequence). CDR3 amino acids: CASTSTTPGTGAGEQYF. CDR3 DNA sequence: TGTGCCAGTACCTCAACAACTCCCGGGACAGGGGCGGGGGAGCAGTACTTC.

The V call is TRBV15, the J call TRBJ1-2; D might be TRBD1 (5 bases). The germline V gene encodes CDR1 LNHNV and CDR2 YYDKDF (reference sequence). V lost 0 bases and J 8 bases, leaving 13 bases between the germline ends. CDR3 length: 14 amino acids. The CDR3 nucleotides read TGTGCCACCAGCAGAGATAGCGGGGCGCGCGGCTACACCTTC. Translated: CATSRDSGARGYTF.

By proportion, this clone is medium-sized (0.01 to 0.1%). The chain uses TRBV11-3 and TRBJ2-6; D unresolved. Germline CDR1 reads SGHNT; CDR2 reads YENEEA. The ends were cut back, 6 bases at V and 0 bases at J, with 6 bases in the middle. This CDR3 has 14 residues. The CDR3 reads CASSPGSGANVLTF. For the CDR3, the DNA is TGTGCCAGCAGTCCCGGCTCTGGGGCCAACGTCCTGACTTTC.

This clone is labeled as medium-sized (0.01 to 0.1%). The rearrangement joins TRBV6-8 to TRBJ2-7; 9 bases are shared with TRBD1. In germline, CDR1 is MNHGY, CDR2 SAAAGT. The CDR3 is 14 amino acids. The V gene end was trimmed by 11 bases and the J gene end by 5 bases; junction bases not matched to a gene: 13. CDR3 region: CAASYRDRVNEQYF. DNA for the CDR3: TGTGCCGCTTCATACCGGGACAGGGTGAACGAGCAGTACTTC.

V is TRBV4-1 and J is TRBJ2-7; no reliable D call. The CDR3 sequence is 13 residues long. The V and J ends lost 0 bases and 6 bases respectively, with 9 bases between them. Germline-derived CDR1 and CDR2 are MGHRA and YSYEKL. CDR3 region: CASSQEDSPEQYF. The CDR3 bases are TGCGCCAGCAGCCAAGAAGATAGCCCCGAGCAGTACTTC.

V usage is TRBV19 and J usage is TRBJ1-1, with D tentatively TRBD1 (6 bases). The CDR3 has 12 amino acids. Germline V gene data show CDR1 as LNHDA and CDR2 as SQIVND (reference sequence). V lost 4 bases, J lost 10 bases, and 13 bases lay in between. CDR3 region: CASSRDKEGAFF. The CDR3 region has the DNA TGTGCCAGTAGTAGGGACAAGGAGGGAGCTTTCTTT.

The chain joins TRBV11-3 to TRBJ2-2; D gene uncertain. CDR1 and CDR2 from the germline V gene are SGHNT and YENEEA. The ends were cut back, 5 bases at V and 5 bases at J, with 15 bases in the middle. CDR3 size: 15 residues. The CDR3 region is CASSQATRRTGELFF. The CDR3 bases are TGTGCCAGCAGCCAAGCGACTCGGCGTACCGGGGAGCTGTTTTTT. The entire variable domain, with the rest obtained from reference TRBV11-3 and TRBJ2-2, is as follows: EAGVVQSPRYKIIEKKQPVAFWCNPISGHNTLYWYLQNLGQGPELLIRYENEEAVDDSQLPKDRFSAERLKGVDSTLKIQPAELGDSAVYLCASSQATRRTGELFFGEGSRLTVL.

This clone was counted a few times. The chain combines TRBV30 with TRBJ1-1, with D uncertain. CDR3 size: 12 residues. V gave up 1 base and J gave up 3 bases, with 6 bases separating them. Germline lookup yields CDR1 GTSNPN and CDR2 SVGIG (reference sequence). CDR3: CAWSGRYTEAFF. The CDR3 bases are TGTGCCTGGAGTGGGAGGTACACTGAAGCTTTCTTT.

The chain recombines TRBV19 with TRBJ2-1; TRBD2 matches 12 bases. V dropped 6 bases and J dropped 5; count of bases not matched to a gene: 5. CDR1 and CDR2 (germline): LNHDA, SQIVND (reference sequence). The CDR3 has 15 residues. Here the CDR3 reads CASRWTSGNDNEQFF. As DNA, the CDR3 is TGTGCCAGTAGGTGGACTAGCGGGAACGACAATGAGCAGTTCTTC.

In DNA form, the CDR3 reads TGTGCCAGCAGTGCCCAGGGAACTGGGGCCAACGTCCTGACTTTC. Residues: CASSAQGTGANVLTF. This rearrangement joins TRBV6-8 to TRBJ2-6; a weak D match, TRBD1 (5 bases). The V and J ends lost 5 bases and 2 bases respectively, with 10 bases between them. Germline V lookup: CDR1 MNHGY, CDR2 SAAAGT. The CDR3 is 15 amino acids.

This clone was found a few times. The rearrangement uses TRBV15 and TRBJ2-3, with D uncertain. The germline CDR1 and CDR2 sequences are LNHNV and YYDKDF (reference sequence). The V end lost 2 bases, the J end lost 2 bases, and 17 bases lay between the germline ends. This CDR3 is 17 amino acids long. In DNA form, the CDR3 reads TGTGCCACCAGCAGACCAAAAGGGCCGGCACACACAGATACGCAGTATTTT. It specifies CATSRPKGPAHTDTQYF.

Only a few counts were recorded for this clone. The gene calls are TRBV14 and TRBJ2-2, with 7 bases identical to TRBD1. The J segment lost 6 bases and the V segment lost 0 bases, leaving 10 bases of the junction unmatched. Germline assignment: CDR1 SGHDN and CDR2 FVKESK. The CDR3 has 17 amino acids. Here the CDR3 reads CASSQDAGQEWAGELFF. In nucleotides, the CDR3 is TGTGCCAGCAGCCAAGATGCTGGACAGGAGTGGGCCGGGGAGCTGTTTTTT. Combining the CDR3 with reference TRBV14 and TRBJ2-2 gives the whole variable domain EAGVTQFPSHSVIEKGQTVTLRCDPISGHDNLYWYRRVMGKEIKFLLHFVKESKQDESGMPNNRFLAERTGGTYSTLKVQPAELEDSGVYFCASSQDAGQEWAGELFFGEGSRLTVL.

Sample share makes this clone medium-sized. V gene TRBV11-3 combines with J gene TRBJ2-1, with no clear D. The ends were cut back, 3 bases at V and 3 bases at J, with 12 bases in the middle. This CDR3 contains 15 residues. The germline V gene has CDR1 SGHNT and CDR2 YENEEA. CDR3 sequence reads: CASSFAGDLYNEQFF. CDR3 coding DNA: TGTGCCAGCAGCTTCGCCGGAGACCTCTACAATGAGCAGTTCTTC. Looking up the rest from reference TRBV11-3 and TRBJ2-1 gives the full variable domain: EAGVVQSPRYKIIEKKQPVAFWCNPISGHNTLYWYLQNLGQGPELLIRYENEEAVDDSQLPKDRFSAERLKGVDSTLKIQPAELGDSAVYLCASSFAGDLYNEQFFGPGTRLTVL.

The rearrangement uses TRBV11-3 and TRBJ2-2, with TRBD2 identical over 10 bases. Germline CDR1 SGHNT, CDR2 YENEEA. There are 17 residues in the CDR3. Losses at the gene ends were 5 bases for V and 4 bases for J; bases not matched to a gene: 10. The CDR3 region has the DNA TGTGCCAGCAGCCTAGGGTCCCTAGCGGGAGTCACCGGGGAGCTGTTTTTT. Amino acids: CASSLGSLAGVTGELFF.